These T cell receptor beta chains were read from a single sample in a study of cytomegalovirus exposure and HLA in healthy donors. Clones were read by immunoSEQ multiplex PCR, and TCRdb kept only the in-frame ones, dropping some. The profile shows 80,000 or so clones, around 60% of them singletons. Sequencing was done on a sample of PBMCs. These TCRs come from a man in his thirties or forties in good health and CMV-seropositive. CDR3s include the opening cysteine and the closing phenylalanine or tryptophan. A D gene is named only where the DNA matches it firmly. Size is omitted from some rows. Given values are once, few, many or a class for expanded clones.

CASSSPGDRGQREQYF TGTGCCAGCAGCTCTCCGGGGGACAGGGGGCAACGGGAGCAGTACTTC TRBV7-9 NA TRBD1 TRBJ2-7
CASSIVGDTGELFF TGTGCCAGTAGTATAGTAGGGGACACCGGGGAGCTGTTTTTT TRBV19 NA NA TRBJ2-2
CASSLRTQGWETQYF TGTGCCAGCAGTTTACGAACACAGGGGTGGGAGACCCAGTACTTC TRBV27 NA TRBD1 TRBJ2-5
CASSPTSGSIGGELFF TGTGCCAGCAGCCCCACTAGCGGGAGTATCGGCGGGGAGCTGTTTTTT TRBV7-3 NA TRBD2 TRBJ2-2
CASSQVLILGLAGASYEQYF TGCGCCAGCAGCCAAGTCTTAATCCTAGGACTAGCGGGGGCCTCCTACGAGCAGTACTTC TRBV4-1 NA TRBD2 TRBJ2-7
CASSYRVELNPDTQYF TGTGCCAGCAGTTACCGGGTGGAACTAAACCCGGATACGCAGTATTTT TRBV6-6 few NA TRBJ2-3
CASKKGGETQYF TGTGCCAGCAAGAAGGGAGGGGAGACCCAGTACTTC TRBV6-1 NA TRBD2 TRBJ2-5
CASTTPRDRGYEQYF TGTGCCAGCACCACTCCCCGGGACAGGGGCTACGAGCAGTACTTC TRBV28 NA TRBD1 TRBJ2-7
CASSYYGELFF TGTGCCAGCAGTTATTACGGGGAGCTGTTTTTT TRBV6-5 NA NA TRBJ2-2
CASSEELGYGYTF TGTGCCAGCAGTGAGGAACTAGGATATGGCTACACCTTC TRBV2 NA NA TRBJ1-2
CASSLGRGQFF TGTGCCAGCAGCTTAGGAAGGGGGCAGTTCTTC TRBV7-8 NA NA TRBJ2-1
CASNKYDEQFF TGTGCCAGCAACAAGTACGATGAGCAGTTCTTC TRBV7-9 few NA TRBJ2-1
CASSVGGTEAFF TGTGCCAGCAGTGTGGGGGGAACTGAAGCTTTCTTT TRBV6-1 NA NA TRBJ1-1
CASSLNPQVSNQPQHF TGTGCCAGCAGCTTAAACCCTCAGGTTAGCAATCAGCCCCAGCATTTT TRBV5-5 NA NA TRBJ1-5
CASSTLTPKNEKLFF TGTGCCAGCAGCACCCTCACCCCTAAAAATGAAAAACTGTTTTTT TRBV7-9 NA NA TRBJ1-4
CSIRSGRGYEQFF TGCAGCATACGTAGCGGGAGGGGATATGAGCAGTTCTTC TRBV29-1 NA TRBD2 TRBJ2-1
CASSLAGQHSEQYF TGTGCCAGCAGCTTAGCGGGACAGCACTCCGAGCAGTACTTC TRBV7-9 NA TRBD1 TRBJ2-7
CASSTAGDPPAQYF TGTGCCAGTAGTACGGCGGGAGACCCCCCGGCCCAGTACTTC TRBV19 NA TRBD2 TRBJ2-5
CASSLDPGDRTEAFF TGTGCCAGCAGCTTAGATCCAGGGGATCGGACTGAAGCTTTCTTT TRBV11-2 NA NA TRBJ1-1
CASSLQGTSWNEQFF TGTGCCAGCAGCTTGCAGGGGACGTCGTGGAATGAGCAGTTCTTC TRBV7-3 few NA TRBJ2-1
CASSISGYEKLFF TGTGCCAGTAGTATTTCCGGTTATGAAAAACTGTTTTTT TRBV19 NA NA TRBJ1-4
CASRGGWDTGELFF TGTGCCAGCAGGGGGGGGTGGGACACCGGGGAGCTGTTTTTT TRBV25-1 NA TRBD2 TRBJ2-2
CASSIMGQGSSEAFF TGTGCCAGTAGTATAATGGGACAGGGAAGTAGTGAAGCTTTCTTT TRBV19 few TRBD1 TRBJ1-1
CASSHRTSGGGHLNTGELFF TGCGCCAGCAGTCACCGGACTAGCGGGGGGGGGCACCTGAACACCGGGGAGCTGTTTTTT TRBV23-1 NA TRBD2 TRBJ2-2
CAWSVGGNQPQHF TGTGCCTGGAGTGTGGGCGGGAATCAGCCCCAGCATTTT TRBV30 NA NA TRBJ1-5
CASSIQGAYNEQFF TGTGCCAGTAGTATTCAGGGGGCCTACAATGAGCAGTTCTTC TRBV19 NA TRBD1 TRBJ2-1
CASSRRSLDRGHADTQYF TGTGCCAGCAGCCGACGTTCCCTGGACAGGGGGCATGCAGATACGCAGTATTTT TRBV9 NA TRBD1 TRBJ2-3
CASSMDPLAGDPDTQYF TGTGCCAGTAGTATGGACCCTCTAGCGGGAGACCCAGATACGCAGTATTTT TRBV19 once TRBD2 TRBJ2-3
CASGSGLRENYGYTF TGTGCTAGTGGTTCGGGACTCCGGGAGAACTATGGCTACACCTTC TRBV12-5 few NA TRBJ1-2
CASSQGSLAKNIQYF TGTGCCAGCAGCCAGGGATCACTAGCCAAAAACATTCAGTACTTC TRBV6-5 NA NA TRBJ2-4
CASSLRTEGANEAFF TGTGCCAGCAGCTTGCGAACCGAAGGGGCCAATGAAGCTTTCTTT TRBV5-6 NA NA TRBJ1-1
CASSLDLAGTGGLDF TGCGCCAGCAGCTTGGATCTCGCAGGTACAGGTGGGCTGGACTTC TRBV5-1 NA NA TRBJ1-2
CASRRTGESEAFF TGTGCCAGCAGGCGGACAGGGGAGTCTGAAGCTTTCTTT TRBV6-1 few TRBD1 TRBJ1-1
CASSPLLAGGQGAQYF TGTGCCAGCAGCCCGCTACTAGCGGGGGGACAAGGGGCCCAGTACTTC TRBV7-2 NA TRBD2 TRBJ2-5
CASSKTGSGSEAFF TGTGCCAGCAGCAAGACAGGGAGTGGTTCTGAAGCTTTCTTT TRBV11-2 few TRBD1 TRBJ1-1